A selection of T cell receptor beta chains follows, all from one sample in a study of cytomegalovirus exposure and HLA in healthy donors. Assay: immunoSEQ multiplex PCR; the TCRdb copy retains only in-frame clones and omits some. Of some 120,000 clones in the sample, 75% to 85% are singletons; the top ten hold around 4.3%. The sample was PBMCs. These receptors came from a man younger than 45 in good health and CMV-seropositive. Each CDR3 is given with its conserved first and last residue. D genes are given only for firm matches. Clone sizes are given selectively: once, few, many, or a class where the clone is expanded.

clone_size | j_call | d_call | v_call | cdr3_nt | cdr3_aa
few | TRBJ1-2 | . | TRBV28 | TGTGCCAGCTTTCGACAGTACCCCTATGGCTACACCTTC | CASFRQYPYGYTF
. | TRBJ1-1 | TRBD1 | TRBV9 | TGTGCCAGCACGTCGACAGGGGGCGCTGAAGCTGAAGCTTTCTTT | CASTSTGGAEAEAFF
. | TRBJ1-5 | TRBD1 | TRBV27 | TGTGCCAGCAGCACTAGACCGGGACAGGAGCATTTT | CASSTRPGQEHF
. | TRBJ2-1 | TRBD2 | TRBV28 | TGTGCCAGCAGCTCGGGTAGCGGGCACCAAAACAATGAGCAGTTCTTC | CASSSGSGHQNNEQFF
. | TRBJ1-1 | . | TRBV7-6 | TGTGCCAGCAGCTTATACGCGGCAGGGAGGATGAACACTGAAGCTTTCTTT | CASSLYAAGRMNTEAFF
. | TRBJ2-7 | . | TRBV21-1 | TGTGCCAGCAGCAAGGGGCAGGGCATCTCCTACGAGCAGTACTTC | CASSKGQGISYEQYF
. | TRBJ2-3 | . | TRBV7-8 | TGTGCCAGCAGCTCCTCGGGCGGGAGTGGGACAGGTACGCAGTATTTT | CASSSSGGSGTGTQYF
. | TRBJ2-7 | . | TRBV27 | TGTGCCAGCAGTTCACGACAGGTATGGTCCGAGCAGTACTTC | CASSSRQVWSEQYF
. | TRBJ2-1 | TRBD2 | TRBV6-4 | TGTGCCAGCAGTGCCGGGGGGGCGTCGTATGAGCAGTTCTTC | CASSAGGASYEQFF
. | TRBJ2-7 | TRBD1 | TRBV11-3 | TGTGCCAGCAGCCCGGGACAGAGCTCCTACGAGCAGTACTTC | CASSPGQSSYEQYF
. | TRBJ2-7 | TRBD1 | TRBV7-9 | TGTGCCAGCGGATCCGGGACAGCAGCCTCCTACGAGCAGTACTTC | CASGSGTAASYEQYF
once | TRBJ1-1 | . | TRBV6-1 | TGTGCCAGCAGTGAAGTGAGGAACACTGAAGCTTTCTTT | CASSEVRNTEAFF
. | TRBJ2-7 | TRBD1 | TRBV18 | TGTGCCAGCACTCGACAGGGGGCTTACGAGCAGTACTTC | CASTRQGAYEQYF
. | TRBJ1-2 | . | TRBV18 | TGTGCCAGCTCACAGACAGAGCTCGGCGGCTACACCTTC | CASSQTELGGYTF
few | TRBJ1-1 | . | TRBV6-1 | TGTGCCAGCAGTGCCCGGACTGGGAGGACTGAAGCTTTCTTT | CASSARTGRTEAFF
few | TRBJ2-7 | . | TRBV5-5 | TGTGCCAGCAGCTGGGATGGGGGGACCTACGAGCAGTACTTC | CASSWDGGTYEQYF
. | TRBJ2-2 | . | TRBV4-2 | TGTGCCAGCAGCCTCACCCAGGCCAGGGATACCGGGGAGCTGTTTTTT | CASSLTQARDTGELFF
. | TRBJ2-5 | . | TRBV5-1 | TGCGCCAGCAGCTTGGAGGGCCGGGGAGAGACCCAGTACTTC | CASSLEGRGETQYF
once | TRBJ1-4 | TRBD1 | TRBV27 | TGTGCCAGCAAGGACAGGGGTGGGTTAGGAACTAATGAAAAACTGTTTTTT | CASKDRGGLGTNEKLFF
. | TRBJ1-1 | . | TRBV29-1 | TGCAGCGTTGAACGCTCAAAGTCAGTGAACACTGAAGCTTTCTTT | CSVERSKSVNTEAFF
few | TRBJ2-3 | TRBD2 | TRBV5-1 | TGCGCCAGCAGCTTGCTGGCTAGCGGGGATCTCACAGATACGCAGTATTTT | CASSLLASGDLTDTQYF
. | TRBJ2-7 | . | TRBV9 | TGTGCCAGCAGTCCGTCAGGGATCCTACGAATCGAGCAGTACTTC | CASSPSGILRIEQYF
. | TRBJ1-5 | . | TRBV9 | TGTGCCAGCAGCGTATCGGCAGGGTCTCAGCCCCAGCATTTT | CASSVSAGSQPQHF
few | TRBJ1-2 | . | TRBV5-6 | TGTGCCAGCAGCCCCAGGGCGGGGCGGAACTATGGCTACACCTTC | CASSPRAGRNYGYTF
. | TRBJ2-7 | TRBD1 | TRBV5-1 | TGCGCCAGCAGCTTAGGACAGGGGCTGTACGAGCAGTACTTC | CASSLGQGLYEQYF
. | TRBJ2-7 | . | TRBV6-5 | TGTGCCAGCAGTTACGTTCAGGGGAGCGACGAGCAGTACTTC | CASSYVQGSDEQYF
. | TRBJ1-2 | . | TRBV6-1 | TGTGCCAGCAGTGAAATCGAGGGCCTAAGTGGCTACACCTTC | CASSEIEGLSGYTF
. | TRBJ2-3 | TRBD2 | TRBV4-2 | TGTGCCAGCAGCCAAGGGGAGCGGGGGATTGGTACGCAGTATTTT | CASSQGERGIGTQYF
. | TRBJ2-1 | . | TRBV7-9 | TGTGCCAGCAGGATGGGGGGCTCCTACAATGAGCAGTTCTTC | CASRMGGSYNEQFF
. | TRBJ2-2 | TRBD2 | TRBV15 | TGTGCCACCAGTCGAGAGAGACTAGCTGAGGCCGGGGAGCTGTTTTTT | CATSRERLAEAGELFF
. | TRBJ2-2 | TRBD1 | TRBV29-1 | TGCAGCGCCGCCGGGACAGGGCCCACCGGGGAGCTGTTTTTT | CSAAGTGPTGELFF
. | TRBJ1-2 | TRBD1 | TRBV28 | TGTGCCAGCAGTTGGTCTGACAGGGCCTATGGCTACACCTTC | CASSWSDRAYGYTF
. | TRBJ1-3 | TRBD1 | TRBV7-2 | TGTGCCAGCAGCTTGACAGGGTATGGAAACACCATATATTTT | CASSLTGYGNTIYF
. | TRBJ1-3 | TRBD1 | TRBV4-1 | TGCGCCAGCAGCCAAGTGACAGGGTTGGATCGCACCATATATTTT | CASSQVTGLDRTIYF
. | TRBJ1-1 | . | TRBV27 | TGTGCCAGCAGTCCCAGACCGGCCCCGGGGAACACTGAAGCTTTCTTT | CASSPRPAPGNTEAFF
. | TRBJ2-7 | . | TRBV7-2 | TGTGCCAGCACTAACATCTGGGGCGGCGAGCAGTACTTC | CASTNIWGGEQYF
. | TRBJ2-1 | . | TRBV6-4 | TGTGCCAGCAGTGACTCGGGGGACACCAGTGAGCAGTTCTTC | CASSDSGDTSEQFF
once | TRBJ2-1 | . | TRBV7-3 | TGTGCCAGCAGCTTAAACGTAGCCGGTCGCGGTGAGCAGTTCTTC | CASSLNVAGRGEQFF
. | TRBJ2-3 | TRBD1 | TRBV6-4 | TGTGCCAGCAAACAGGGGGCAGAGGTAGATACGCAGTATTTT | CASKQGAEVDTQYF
. | TRBJ2-7 | TRBD1 | TRBV4-1 | TGCGCCAGCAGCCCGACAGGGGGCGGGCAGTACTTC | CASSPTGGGQYF
few | TRBJ2-3 | TRBD2 | TRBV5-6 | TGTGCCAGCAGCTCGGGACTAGCCACAGATACGCAGTATTTT | CASSSGLATDTQYF
. | TRBJ2-3 | TRBD2 | TRBV4-3 | TGCGCCAGCAGCCAAGCTTGGTCTAGCGGAACAAGCACAGATACGCAGTATTTT | CASSQAWSSGTSTDTQYF
once | TRBJ2-7 | . | TRBV7-2 | TGTGCCAGCAGCTTAGCACCGACTGGGTTCTACGAGCAGTACTTC | CASSLAPTGFYEQYF
. | TRBJ2-6 | . | TRBV2 | TGTGCCAGCAGTCCAACTTTTGGGGCCAACGTCCTGACTTTC | CASSPTFGANVLTF
. | TRBJ2-3 | . | TRBV2 | TGTGCCAGCAGTGCATACAACACAGATACGCAGTATTTT | CASSAYNTDTQYF
. | TRBJ1-1 | . | TRBV11-3 | TGTGCCAGCAGCTTCGGTCTTTTGGGGGCGCGTACTGAAGCTTTCTTT | CASSFGLLGARTEAFF